These 17 T cell receptor beta chains were sequenced from one sample in a study of shared clonotypes between healthy human individuals (dated by TCRdb to between 2020 and 2021). Receptor amplification or capture employed the immunoSEQ multiplex PCR assay. This is the immuneACCESS table as TCRdb keeps it, with only in-frame sequences that have V and J called. A part of the clones is gone; compared with another copy, unresolved V genes explain less than half, and the rest is unexplained. The sample table records over 850,000 clones; approximately 78% of these occur just once. 0.5% to 0.6% of the sample is taken by the ten largest. Sequencing input: memory CD4+ T cells from PBMCs. The cell subset or site label here, explained by the study, means: CD45RA-negative fraction. These receptors all come from a man aged 18-30 years in good health. Some clones in this sample may be carry-over from other donors' samples.

The chain has TRBV28 and TRBJ2-2; 8 bases agree with TRBD1. J lost 2 bases, V lost 10 bases, and 9 bases had no gene match. CDR1 and CDR2 (germline): MDHEN, SYDVKM. The CDR3 length is 15 residues. The CDR3 region has the DNA TGTGCCACCAACCGACAGGGGACCAACACCGGGGAGCTGTTTTTT. Translation: CATNRQGTNTGELFF.

The genes are TRBV5-1 and TRBJ2-5; 12 bases are shared with TRBD2. The V and J ends lost 3 bases and 0 bases, in that order; junction bases with no gene match: 12. The CDR3 loop spans 19 amino acids. Germline V gene lookup returns CDR1 SGHRS and CDR2 YFSETQ. DNA of the CDR3: TGCGCCAGCAGCTCCTCACTAGCGGGAGGCCTGAGGTACCAAGAGACCCAGTACTTC. Protein: CASSSSLAGGLRYQETQYF.

V is TRBV28 and J is TRBJ2-1, with TRBD2 identical over 8 bases. CDR3 size: 14 residues. CDR1 MDHEN and CDR2 SYDVKM come from the germline V gene. J lost 5 bases, V lost 6 bases, and 6 bases had no gene match. This CDR3 reads CASREAGVDNEQFF. In DNA, the CDR3 is TGTGCCAGCAGAGAAGCGGGAGTTGACAATGAGCAGTTCTTC.

V and J are TRBV30 and TRBJ2-7; TRBD1 agrees at 8 bases. With V trimmed by 3 bases and J by 5 bases, 9 bases remained unmatched. This CDR3 comprises 14 residues. CDR1 and CDR2 from the germline V gene are GTSNPN and SVGIG (reference sequence). CDR3 sequence reads: CAWSLTGQGHEQYF. CDR3 bases: TGTGCCTGGAGCTTGACCGGACAGGGCCACGAGCAGTACTTC.

V gene TRBV28 combines with J gene TRBJ2-2; 8 bases match TRBD2. Trimming at V came to 3 bases and at J to 4 bases, leaving 1 base not matched to a gene. This CDR3 is built from 14 residues. The germline CDR1 and CDR2 sequences are MDHEN and SYDVKM. The CDR3 DNA follows: TGTGCCAGCAGTTTGCGGGAGGTCACCGGGGAGCTGTTTTTT. This sequence encodes CASSLREVTGELFF.

The CDR3 is CASSESGNGGYGYTF. As DNA, the CDR3 is TGCGCCAGCAGTGAGTCTGGAAACGGGGGCTATGGCTACACCTTC. V and J are TRBV10-2 and TRBJ1-2; perhaps TRBD1 as D (5 bases). The CDR3 is 15 residues long. The V and J ends lost 0 bases and 4 bases respectively, with 12 bases between them. Germline lookup yields CDR1 WSHSY and CDR2 SAAADI.

V and J are TRBV6-5 and TRBJ1-2; no clear D. Germline V gives CDR1 MNHEY, CDR2 SVGAGI. Trimming took off 2 bases at V and 0 bases at J, with 13 bases between the two ends. The CDR3 covers 16 residues. The CDR3 sequence is CASSYHSGLSNYGYTF. The CDR3 DNA reads as TGTGCCAGCAGTTACCACTCTGGACTCTCTAACTATGGCTACACCTTC.

With respect to this clone: The same CDR3 is also encoded by other DNA sequences in this sample. The chain is built from TRBV29-1 and TRBJ1-1, with TRBD1 identical over 10 bases. J lost 5 bases, V lost 1 base, and 1 base had no gene match. The germline gives CDR1 SQVTM, CDR2 ANQGSEA. The CDR3 is 13 amino acids. The CDR3 here is CSVEGTGGTEAFF. CDR3 DNA: TGCAGCGTTGAAGGGACAGGGGGAACTGAAGCTTTCTTT.

V is TRBV7-9 and J is TRBJ1-1; no definite D call. The germline V gene has CDR1 SEHNR and CDR2 FQNEAQ (reference sequence). V was clipped by 3 bases and J by 2 bases, with 7 bases between them. The CDR3 contains 13 residues. The CDR3 is CASSLSANTEAFF. DNA for the CDR3: TGTGCCAGCAGCTTGAGCGCTAACACTGAAGCTTTCTTT.

This clone was counted only a few times. This rearrangement joins TRBV5-6 to TRBJ2-1; 7 bases line up with TRBD1. Germline trimming cut 4 bases from V and 0 bases from J; bases unmatched to any gene: 7. The germline V gene has CDR1 SGHDT and CDR2 YYEEEE. This CDR3 is built from 16 residues. CDR3 DNA sequence: TGTGCCAGCAGCAGACGGACAGGCATCTCCTACAATGAGCAGTTCTTC. This encodes CASSRRTGISYNEQFF.

This chain joins TRBV9 and TRBJ2-3, with 7 bases matching TRBD1. This CDR3 contains 16 residues. The V and J ends lost 3 bases and 0 bases, in that order; junction bases with no gene match: 7. The germline CDR1 and CDR2 sequences are SGDLS and YYNGEE. CDR3 in amino acids: CASSARQGPSTDTQYF. CDR3 nucleotides: TGTGCCAGCAGCGCCCGACAGGGCCCTAGCACAGATACGCAGTATTTT.

The rearrangement links TRBV7-2 to TRBJ2-3; 7 bases fit TRBD2. CDR1 is SGHTA and CDR2 is FQGNSA in the germline V gene. CDR3 length: 18 amino acids. V lost 2 bases, J lost 4 bases, and 15 bases stayed unmatched. In nucleotides, the CDR3 is TGTGCCAGCAGCTTAATCCTCGGGTGGGAGGGCCGAGCAGATACGCAGTATTTT. It is translated as CASSLILGWEGRADTQYF.

The V call is TRBV18, the J call TRBJ1-2; D is uncertain. Trimming left V 2 bases short and J 8 bases short, with 18 bases between. This CDR3 is 15 amino acids long. CDR1 KGHSH and CDR2 LQKENI come from the germline V gene. CDR3 sequence: CASSPSLGSLGGYTF. Written as DNA, the CDR3 is TGTGCCAGCTCACCATCCCTGGGCTCCCTCGGCGGCTACACCTTC.

The CDR3 DNA follows: TGTGCCAGCAGCTTAGCGTCGGGGAGGAGGGAGACCCAGTACTTC. Translating gives CASSLASGRRETQYF. J is TRBJ2-5 and V is TRBV7-2; TRBD2 might be the D (6 bases). The CDR3 runs to 15 residues. Trimming took off 0 bases at V and 5 bases at J, with 13 bases between the two ends. Germline V gives CDR1 SGHTA, CDR2 FQGNSA.

This chain connects TRBV19 to TRBJ2-3; 7 bases are shared with TRBD2. Per the germline V gene, CDR1 is LNHDA and CDR2 is SQIVND (reference sequence). The CDR3 totals 19 residues. J gave up 1 base and V 1 base, and 14 bases lay outside the gene matches. The CDR3 region has the DNA TGTGCCAGTAGTATAGTGGAATCGAAGCGGGACTCTGGCACAGATACGCAGTATTTT. Residues: CASSIVESKRDSGTDTQYF.

This clone occurred many times. The rearrangement joins TRBV29-1 to TRBJ2-3; the D gene could be TRBD1 or TRBD2 (5 bases each). Between the trimmed V and J ends, which lost 6 bases and 2 bases, there was a span of 12 bases. The germline gives CDR1 SQVTM, CDR2 ANQGSEA. CDR3 length: 13 residues. For the CDR3, the DNA is TGCAGCGTACAAGGGACGTACACAGATACGCAGTATTTT. Its protein product is CSVQGTYTDTQYF.

This sequence joins TRBV2 and TRBJ2-4; 8 bases are shared with TRBD2. Germline V gene data show CDR1 as SNHLY and CDR2 as FYNNEI. The CDR3 consists of 14 residues. J was trimmed by 6 bases and V by 8 bases; bases with no gene match: 9. CDR3 sequence reads: CASFSSGPVNIQYF. The CDR3, as DNA: TGTGCCAGCTTTTCTAGCGGGCCTGTAAACATTCAGTACTTC.